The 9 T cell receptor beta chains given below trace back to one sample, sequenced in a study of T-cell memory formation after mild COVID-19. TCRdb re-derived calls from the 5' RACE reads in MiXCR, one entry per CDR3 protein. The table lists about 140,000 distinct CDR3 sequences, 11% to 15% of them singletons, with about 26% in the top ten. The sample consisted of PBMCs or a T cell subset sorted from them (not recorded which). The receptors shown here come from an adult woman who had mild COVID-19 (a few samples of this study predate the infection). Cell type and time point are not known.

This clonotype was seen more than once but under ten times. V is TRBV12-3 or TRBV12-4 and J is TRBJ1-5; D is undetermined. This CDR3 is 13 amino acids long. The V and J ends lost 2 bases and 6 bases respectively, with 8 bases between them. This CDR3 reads CASSLPGVQPQHF. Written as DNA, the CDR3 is TGTGCCAGCAGTTTACCCGGGGTTCAGCCCCAGCATTTT.

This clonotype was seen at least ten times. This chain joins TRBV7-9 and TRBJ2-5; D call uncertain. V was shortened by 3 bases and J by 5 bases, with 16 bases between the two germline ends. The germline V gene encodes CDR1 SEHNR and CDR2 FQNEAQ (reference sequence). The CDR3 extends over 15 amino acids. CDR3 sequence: CASSFSGFLQETQYF. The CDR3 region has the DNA TGTGCCAGCAGCTTCTCCGGGTTCCTCCAGGAGACCCAGTACTTC. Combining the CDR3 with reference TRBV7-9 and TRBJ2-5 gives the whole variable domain DTGVSQNPRHKITKRGQNVTFRCDPISEHNRLYWYRQTLGQGPEFLTYFQNEAQLEKSRLLSDRFSAERPKGSFSTLEIQRTEQGDSAMYLCASSFSGFLQETQYFGPGTRLLVL.

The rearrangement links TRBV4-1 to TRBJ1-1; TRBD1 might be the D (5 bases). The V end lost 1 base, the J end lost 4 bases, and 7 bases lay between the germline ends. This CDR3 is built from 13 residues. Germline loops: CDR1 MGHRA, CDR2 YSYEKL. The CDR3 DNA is TGCGCCAGCAGCCAAGCCCAGGGCACTGAAGCTTTCTTT. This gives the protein CASSQAQGTEAFF.

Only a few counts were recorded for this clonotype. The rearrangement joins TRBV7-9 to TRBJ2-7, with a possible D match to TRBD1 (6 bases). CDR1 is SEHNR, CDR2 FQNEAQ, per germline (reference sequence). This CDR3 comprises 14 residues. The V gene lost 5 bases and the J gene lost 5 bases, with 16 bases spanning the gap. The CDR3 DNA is TGTGCCAGCAGCCTACAGGGCCTTCGGGACGAGCAGTACTTC. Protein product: CASSLQGLRDEQYF.

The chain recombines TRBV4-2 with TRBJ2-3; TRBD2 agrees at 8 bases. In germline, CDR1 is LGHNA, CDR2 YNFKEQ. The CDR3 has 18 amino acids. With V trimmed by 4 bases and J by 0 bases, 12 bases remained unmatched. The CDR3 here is CASSPEWSSGLSTDTQYF. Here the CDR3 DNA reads TGTGCCAGCAGCCCCGAATGGTCTAGCGGGCTTAGCACAGATACGCAGTATTTT.

CDR3 region: CASSLGQGRNQPQHF. CDR3 nucleotide sequence: TGTGCCAGCAGTCTCGGACAGGGCCGCAATCAGCCCCAGCATTTT. The chain employs TRBV6-9 and TRBJ1-5; the match to TRBD1 covers 8 bases. CDR1 MNHGY and CDR2 SVAAGI come from the germline V gene. Germline trimming cut 5 bases from V and 2 bases from J; bases unmatched to any gene: 5. This CDR3 comprises 15 residues.

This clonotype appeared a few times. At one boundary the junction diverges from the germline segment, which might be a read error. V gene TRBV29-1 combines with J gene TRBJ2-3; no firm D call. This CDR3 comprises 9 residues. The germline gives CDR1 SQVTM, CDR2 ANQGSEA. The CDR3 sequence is CSVEDLDLF. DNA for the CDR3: TGCAGCGTTGAAGATCTGGACCTCTTT.

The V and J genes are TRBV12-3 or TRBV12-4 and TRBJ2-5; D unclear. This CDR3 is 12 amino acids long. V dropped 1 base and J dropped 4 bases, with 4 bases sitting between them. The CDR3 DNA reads TGTGCCAGCAGTTTAGTGTCAGAGACCCAGTACTTC. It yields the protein CASSLVSETQYF.

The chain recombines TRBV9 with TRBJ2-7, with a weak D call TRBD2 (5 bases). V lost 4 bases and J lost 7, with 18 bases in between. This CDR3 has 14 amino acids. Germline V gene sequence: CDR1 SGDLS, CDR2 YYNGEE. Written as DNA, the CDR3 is TGTGCCAGCAGCTTAAGGACTGGCTTTGGGGAGCAGTACTTC. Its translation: CASSLRTGFGEQYF.